This TCR beta chain was captured in a study of T-cell memory formation after mild COVID-19. This clonotype has just a few counts. CDR3 length equals 15 residues. Germline assignment: CDR1 SGHAT and CDR2 FQNNGV. With V trimmed by 0 bases and J by 4 bases, 2 bases remained unmatched. Amplification by 5'RACE using constant-segment primers produced TCR alpha and TCR beta cDNA libraries that carried sample barcodes and UMIs. TCRdb fed the 5' RACE reads into MiXCR, producing one record per CDR3 protein. The top ten clones hold roughly 0.79% of a sample with tens of thousands of distinct CDR3 sequences, roughly 6.6% of them seen once.

This sequence originates from an adult who had mild COVID-19 (a few samples of this study predate the infection). Cell type and time point are not known. The sequenced sample consisted of PBMCs or a T cell subset sorted from them (not recorded which). The rearrangement joins TRBV11-2 to TRBJ1-2; TRBD1 matches at 10 bases. This chain's CDR3 is CASSLDWTGGYGYTF. The DNA of the CDR3 is TGTGCCAGCAGCTTAGATTGGACAGGGGGCTATGGCTACACCTTC. The whole variable domain, filled in from reference TRBV11-2 and TRBJ1-2, reads EAGVAQSPRYKIIEKRQSVAFWCNPISGHATLYWYQQILGQGPKLLIQFQNNGVVDDSQLPKDRFSAERLKGVDSTLKIQPAKLEDSAVYLCASSLDWTGGYGYTFGSGTRLTVV.